These 5 T cell receptor beta chains came from one sample sequenced in a study of identical twins. Each CDR3 protein is one row after TCRdb ran MiXCR on the 5' RACE reads. The top ten hold approximately 3% of the sample, which has some 240,000 distinct CDR3 sequences, about 8.3% seen once. These data also formed part of another study, on yellow fever vaccine responses in identical twins.

The sequenced sample was CD8+ T cells sorted from blood. These receptors were obtained from a woman between 18 and 29 years old in good health.

This clonotype was counted only a few times. J is TRBJ2-5 and V is TRBV5-5; D might be TRBD2 (7 bases). Per germline, CDR1 SGHKS and CDR2 YYEKEE (reference sequence). The CDR3 is 15 residues long. The germline V and J ends were trimmed by 3 bases and 5 bases, with 17 bases remaining between them. The CDR3 reads CASSSDRLASETQYF. CDR3 nucleotide sequence: TGTGCCAGCAGCTCGGACAGACTAGCCAGCGAGACCCAGTACTTC.

This clonotype was counted many times. V gene TRBV29-1 combines with J gene TRBJ2-2; 8 bases are shared with TRBD2. Germline V gene lookup returns CDR1 SQVTM and CDR2 ANQGSEA. V lost 6 bases, J lost 6 bases, and 6 bases stayed unmatched. This CDR3 contains 13 residues. CDR3 DNA sequence: TGCAGCGTAGCGGGGACTAGTGCCGGGGAGCTGTTTTTT. As protein: CSVAGTSAGELFF.

This clonotype has more than one count but fewer than ten. The rearrangement joins TRBV4-3 to TRBJ2-5, with TRBD1 as a possible D gene (6 bases). The CDR3 runs 16 residues. Trimming cost V 4 bases and J 5 bases, with 20 bases left between them. Germline-derived CDR1 and CDR2 are LGHNA and YSLEER. The CDR3 DNA reads TGCGCCAGCAGCCCGTCTTCGTCAGGGGCCGCGGAGACCCAGTACTTC. It codes for CASSPSSSGAAETQYF.

This clonotype came up a few times. The chain has TRBV7-2 and TRBJ2-5, with 11 bases aligning to TRBD1. V dropped 5 bases and J dropped 1; count of bases not matched to a gene: 9. There are 17 residues in the CDR3. Germline-derived CDR1 and CDR2 are SGHTA and FQGNSA. DNA for the CDR3: TGTGCCAGCAGCGTAAGCCTTGGGACAGGGGGCCAAGAGACCCAGTACTTC. It encodes CASSVSLGTGGQETQYF.

Only a few counts were recorded for this clonotype. The chain links TRBV4-2 to TRBJ2-7; 8 nucleotides match TRBD2. The CDR3 totals 12 residues. Per the germline V gene, CDR1 is LGHNA and CDR2 is YNFKEQ. The CDR3, as DNA: TGTCGGGGGGGGTGTTACTCCTACGAGCAGTACTTC. Protein sequence: CRGGCYSYEQYF.